This T cell receptor (beta chain) was recorded in a study of blood T cell repertoires in COVID-19. As for the study in general: Spain, Italy and the United States supplied samples that represented acute and convalescent COVID-19. T cells, B-cell-depleted T cells, or PBMCs supplied cDNA or gDNA.

V was pared by 6 bases and J by 4 bases, with 13 bases between. This CDR3 has 15 residues. The germline CDR1 and CDR2 sequences are MNHEY and SVGAGI. Per the study methods: Using reference gene primer amplification, nucleated cell counts were estimated. This table comes from immunoSEQ multiplex PCR, and its TCRdb copy is limited to in-frame clones, with some not included. V and J calls and clone size follow that table, whereas D and trimming were derived from the DNA. The sample lists about 170,000 clones; about 85% were seen once. The V call is TRBV6-5, the J call TRBJ1-6, with D possibly being TRBD1 (5 bases). Material: peripheral blood. The TCR was taken from a woman aged 80 or older in a cohort sampled during active or convalescent COVID-19. The CDR3 DNA is TGTGCCAGCAGCGCCTTGACAGTTTATAATTCACCCCTCCACTTT. Translating gives CASSALTVYNSPLHF.